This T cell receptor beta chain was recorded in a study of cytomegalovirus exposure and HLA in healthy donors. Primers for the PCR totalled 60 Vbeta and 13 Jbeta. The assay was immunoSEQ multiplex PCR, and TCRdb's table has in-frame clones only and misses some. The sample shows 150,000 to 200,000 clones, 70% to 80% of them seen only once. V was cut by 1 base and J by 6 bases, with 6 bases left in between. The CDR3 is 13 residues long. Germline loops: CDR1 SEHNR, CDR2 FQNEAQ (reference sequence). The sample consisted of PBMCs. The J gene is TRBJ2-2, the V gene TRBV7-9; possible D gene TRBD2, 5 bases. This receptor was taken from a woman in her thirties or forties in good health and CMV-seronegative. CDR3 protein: CASSLERAGELFF. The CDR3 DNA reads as TGTGCCAGCAGCTTAGAGAGGGCCGGGGAGCTGTTTTTT. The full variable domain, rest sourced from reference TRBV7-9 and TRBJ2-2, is DTGVSQNPRHKITKRGQNVTFRCDPISEHNRLYWYRQTLGQGPEFLTYFQNEAQLEKSRLLSDRFSAERPKGSFSTLEIQRTEQGDSAMYLCASSLERAGELFFGEGSRLTVL.